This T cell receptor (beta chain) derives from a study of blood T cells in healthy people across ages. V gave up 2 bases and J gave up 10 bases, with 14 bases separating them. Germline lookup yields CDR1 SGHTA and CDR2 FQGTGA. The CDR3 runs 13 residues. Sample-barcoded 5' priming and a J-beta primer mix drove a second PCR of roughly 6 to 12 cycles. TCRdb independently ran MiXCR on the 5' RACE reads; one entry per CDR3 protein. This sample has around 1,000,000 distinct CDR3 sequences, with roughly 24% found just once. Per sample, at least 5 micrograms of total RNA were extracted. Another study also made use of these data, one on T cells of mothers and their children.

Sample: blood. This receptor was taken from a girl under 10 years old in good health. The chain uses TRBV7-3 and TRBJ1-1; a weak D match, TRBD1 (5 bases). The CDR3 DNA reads TGTGCCAGCAGCTTATCGGACAAATCCGCAGCTTTCTTT. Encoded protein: CASSLSDKSAAFF.